The clone carrying this T cell receptor (beta chain) occurred many times. Its antigen is not known. A universal primer site was added by template switching, and unique molecular identifiers were carried by the cDNA. TCRdb re-called the 5' RACE reads with MiXCR, one entry per CDR3 protein. Here the sample spans hundreds of thousands of distinct CDR3 sequences, roughly 12% being singletons. Trimming cost V 4 bases and J 2 bases, with 16 bases left between them. This CDR3 spans 16 amino acids. Germline CDR1 reads SGDLS; CDR2 reads YYNGEE. This entry comes from a study of identical twins. Study conclusions and caveats: Excess sharing by twins proved weaker in beta out-of-frame sequences.

A further study also used this sample, focusing on yellow fever vaccine responses in identical twins.

The source is a woman aged 18-29 years in good health. Sequences were obtained from CD8+ T cells sorted from blood. This chain uses TRBV9 with TRBJ2-1; tentative D call: TRBD2 (5 bases). CDR3 DNA: TGTGCCAGCAGCCCACCTCCAAGCGGAGCCTACAATGAGCAGTTCTTC. This encodes CASSPPPSGAYNEQFF.